This TCR beta chain was recovered during a study of CD8+ T cells in alopecia areata. Once RNA had been extracted, it was reverse transcribed into cDNA to act as the sequencing template. Repertoires were generated with immunoSEQ multiplex PCR, while TCRdb's copy carries only in-frame clones and drops some. This table holds about 190,000 clones, roughly 60% found once. CDR1 is MGHDK and CDR2 is SYGVNS in the germline V gene. This CDR3 contains 18 residues. V trimming: 1 base; J trimming: 4 bases; junction bases outside the gene matches: 7. Treatment specified: oral pan-JAK inhibitor, 5-10 mg twice daily.

The J gene is TRBJ2-2, the V gene TRBV25-1, with TRBD2 matching 12 bases. The specimen comprised CD4+ T cells sorted from blood, sampled at week 24, from a patient treated with tofacitinib. The TCR was taken from a human donor with alopecia areata. The CDR3 loop is CASSEWGQGLAGTGELFF. The CDR3 coding sequence is TGTGCCAGCAGTGAATGGGGACAGGGACTAGCGGGCACCGGGGAGCTGTTTTTT. Supplemented by reference TRBV25-1 and TRBJ2-2, the full variable domain reads EADIYQTPRYLVIGTGKKITLECSQTMGHDKMYWYQQDPGMELHLIHYSYGVNSTEKGDLSSESTVSRIRTEHFPLTLESARPSHTSQYLCASSEWGQGLAGTGELFFGEGSRLTVL.